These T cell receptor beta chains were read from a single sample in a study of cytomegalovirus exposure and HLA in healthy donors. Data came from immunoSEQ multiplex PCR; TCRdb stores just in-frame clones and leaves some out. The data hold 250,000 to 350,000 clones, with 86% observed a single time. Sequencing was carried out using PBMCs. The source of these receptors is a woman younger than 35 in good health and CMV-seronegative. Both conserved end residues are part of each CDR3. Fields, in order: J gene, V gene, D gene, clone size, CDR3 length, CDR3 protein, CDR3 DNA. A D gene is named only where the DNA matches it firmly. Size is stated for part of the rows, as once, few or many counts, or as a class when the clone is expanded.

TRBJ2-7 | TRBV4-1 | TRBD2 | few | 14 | CASSPGLAGYEQYF | TGCGCCAGCAGCCCGGGACTAGCGGGTTACGAGCAGTACTTC
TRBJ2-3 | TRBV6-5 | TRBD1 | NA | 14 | CASSSGTGPDTQYF | TGTGCCAGCAGTTCCGGGACAGGGCCAGATACGCAGTATTTT
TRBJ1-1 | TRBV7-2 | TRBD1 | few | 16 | CASSPLVGTGTTEAFF | TGTGCCAGCAGCCCGCTCGTAGGGACAGGGACGACTGAAGCTTTCTTT
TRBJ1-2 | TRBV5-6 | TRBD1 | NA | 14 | CASSSIDRADGYTF | TGTGCCAGCAGCTCCATCGACAGGGCTGATGGCTACACCTTC
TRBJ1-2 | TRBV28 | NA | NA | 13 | CASSLRGTYGYTF | TGTGCCAGCAGTTTACGGGGTACTTATGGCTACACCTTC
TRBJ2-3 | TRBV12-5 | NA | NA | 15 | CASGLAGSGLVTQYF | TGTGCTAGTGGTTTGGCGGGGTCGGGGTTGGTTACGCAGTATTTT
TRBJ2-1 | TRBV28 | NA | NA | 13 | CASSLGREDEQFF | TGTGCCAGCAGTTTAGGCCGAGAGGATGAGCAGTTCTTC
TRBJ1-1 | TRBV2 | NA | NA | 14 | CASRPTVVDTEAFF | TGTGCCAGCAGACCGACAGTTGTGGACACTGAAGCTTTCTTT
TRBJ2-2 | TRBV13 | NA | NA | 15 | CASSPPTGNTGELFF | TGTGCCAGCAGCCCGCCGACGGGGAACACCGGGGAGCTGTTTTTT
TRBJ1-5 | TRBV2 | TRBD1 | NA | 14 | CASSRGQGYQPQHF | TGTGCCAGCAGCAGGGGACAGGGGTATCAGCCCCAGCATTTT
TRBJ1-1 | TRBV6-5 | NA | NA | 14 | CASSPDSLWTEAFF | TGTGCCAGCAGCCCGGACAGCCTTTGGACTGAAGCTTTCTTT
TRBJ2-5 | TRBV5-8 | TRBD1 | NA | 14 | CASSLEGQGFGQYF | TGTGCCAGCAGCTTGGAGGGACAGGGATTCGGCCAGTACTTC
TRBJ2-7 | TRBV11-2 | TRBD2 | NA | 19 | CASSAETSGSFVLPYEQYF | TGTGCCAGCAGCGCCGAGACTAGCGGGAGTTTTGTCCTACCCTACGAGCAGTACTTC
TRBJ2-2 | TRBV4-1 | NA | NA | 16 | CASSPRQYGSGGELFF | TGCGCCAGCAGCCCCAGACAGTACGGGTCCGGCGGGGAGCTGTTTTTT
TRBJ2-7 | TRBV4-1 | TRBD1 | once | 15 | CASSQGMTGAYEQYF | TGCGCCAGCAGCCAAGGAATGACAGGGGCCTACGAGCAGTACTTC
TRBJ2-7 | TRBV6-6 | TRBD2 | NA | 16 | CASRPGLAGDPYEQYF | TGTGCCAGCAGACCCGGACTAGCGGGAGATCCCTACGAGCAGTACTTC
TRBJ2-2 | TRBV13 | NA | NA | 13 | CASSLGYTGELFF | TGTGCCAGCAGCTTAGGCTACACCGGGGAGCTGTTTTTT
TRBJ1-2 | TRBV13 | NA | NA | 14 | CASSFGGRRWGYTF | TGTGCCAGCAGCTTCGGCGGGCGAAGGTGGGGCTACACCTTC
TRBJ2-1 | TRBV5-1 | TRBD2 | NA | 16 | CASSLVSGRLYNEQFF | TGCGCCAGCAGCTTGGTGAGCGGGAGGCTCTACAATGAGCAGTTCTTC
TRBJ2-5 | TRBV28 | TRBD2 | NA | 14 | CATLEPLGRETQYF | TGTGCCACCCTAGAGCCCCTCGGGAGGGAGACCCAGTACTTC
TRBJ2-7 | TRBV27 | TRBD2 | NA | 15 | CASSPIAGVSDEQYF | TGTGCCAGCAGTCCCATAGCGGGAGTCAGCGACGAGCAGTACTTC
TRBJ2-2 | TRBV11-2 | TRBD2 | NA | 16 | CASSPGTSGFTGELFF | TGTGCCAGCAGCCCCGGGACTAGCGGATTCACCGGGGAGCTGTTTTTT
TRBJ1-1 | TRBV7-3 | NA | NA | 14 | CASSFGGMNTEAFF | TGTGCCAGCAGCTTTGGCGGGATGAACACTGAAGCTTTCTTT
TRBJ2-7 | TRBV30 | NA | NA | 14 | CAWSVGTSSYEQYF | TGTGCCTGGAGTGTTGGGACAAGCTCCTACGAGCAGTACTTC
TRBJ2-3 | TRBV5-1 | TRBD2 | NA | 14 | CASRRLAGGDTQYF | TGCGCCAGCAGAAGGCTAGCGGGAGGAGATACGCAGTATTTT
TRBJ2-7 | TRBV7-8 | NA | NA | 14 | CASSPDSPSYEQYF | TGTGCCAGCAGCCCGGACTCTCCCTCCTACGAGCAGTACTTC
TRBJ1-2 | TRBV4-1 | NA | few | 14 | CASSQDPRHYGYTF | TGCGCCAGCAGTCAAGATCCGAGGCACTATGGCTACACCTTC
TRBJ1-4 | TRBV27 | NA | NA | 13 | CASSLRGSEKLFF | TGTGCCAGCAGTTTAAGAGGTTCGGAAAAACTGTTTTTT
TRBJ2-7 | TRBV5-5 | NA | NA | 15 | CASSLLQSHTYEQYF | TGTGCCAGCAGCTTGTTGCAAAGCCATACCTACGAGCAGTACTTC
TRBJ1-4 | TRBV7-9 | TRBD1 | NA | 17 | CASSHSGQGVTNEKLFF | TGTGCCAGCAGCCATTCTGGACAGGGTGTGACTAATGAAAAACTGTTTTTT
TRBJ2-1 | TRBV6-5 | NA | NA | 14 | CASSYGPQTGSWFF | TGTGCCAGCAGTTACGGTCCTCAAACAGGGAGTTGGTTCTTC
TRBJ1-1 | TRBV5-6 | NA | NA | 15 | CASSFRGAMNTEAFF | TGTGCCAGCAGCTTCAGGGGCGCGATGAACACTGAAGCTTTCTTT
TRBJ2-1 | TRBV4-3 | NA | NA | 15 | CASSQYRDSPNEQFF | TGCGCCAGCAGCCAGTACCGGGACTCCCCCAATGAGCAGTTCTTC
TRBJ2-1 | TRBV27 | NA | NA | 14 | CASRPEPLPNEQFF | TGTGCCAGCAGGCCGGAGCCGCTCCCCAATGAGCAGTTCTTC
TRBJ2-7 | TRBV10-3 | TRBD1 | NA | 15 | CAISEEIGTGAEQYF | TGTGCCATCAGTGAGGAAATAGGGACAGGGGCCGAGCAGTACTTC
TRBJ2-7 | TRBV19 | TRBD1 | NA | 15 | CASSAATGPPYEQYF | TGTGCCAGTAGTGCAGCGACAGGGCCCCCCTACGAGCAGTACTTC
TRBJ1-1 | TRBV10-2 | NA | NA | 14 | CASRPGASPAEAFF | TGCGCCAGCAGGCCAGGGGCTTCACCCGCTGAAGCTTTCTTT
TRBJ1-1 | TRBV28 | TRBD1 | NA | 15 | CASSPLPDRDTEAFF | TGTGCCAGCAGTCCTCTCCCCGACAGGGACACTGAAGCTTTCTTT
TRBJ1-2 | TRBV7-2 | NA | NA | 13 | CASREPGDWGYTF | TGTGCCAGCAGAGAGCCCGGGGATTGGGGCTACACCTTC
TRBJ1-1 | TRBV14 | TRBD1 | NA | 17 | CASSQVIPGQGNTEAFF | TGTGCCAGCAGCCAAGTGATCCCGGGACAGGGGAACACTGAAGCTTTCTTT
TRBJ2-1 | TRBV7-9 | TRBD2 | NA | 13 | CASGLAVGREQFF | TGTGCCAGCGGACTAGCTGTGGGGAGAGAGCAGTTCTTC
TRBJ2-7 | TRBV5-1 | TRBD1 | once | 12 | CASSWDSLEQYF | TGCGCCAGCAGCTGGGACAGCCTCGAGCAGTACTTC
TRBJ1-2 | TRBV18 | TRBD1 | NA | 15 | CASSPGGDREYGYTF | TGTGCCAGCTCACCGGGGGGCGACAGGGAATATGGCTACACCTTC
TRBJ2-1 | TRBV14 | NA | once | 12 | CASSRTGNEQFF | TGTGCCAGCAGCCGTACGGGGAATGAGCAGTTCTTC
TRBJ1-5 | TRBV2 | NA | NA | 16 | CASSDSQAAFNQPQHF | TGTGCCAGCAGTGATAGCCAAGCGGCATTCAATCAGCCCCAGCATTTT
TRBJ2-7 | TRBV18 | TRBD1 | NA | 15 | CASSPGQGAGYEQYF | TGTGCCAGCTCACCGGGACAGGGGGCAGGGTACGAGCAGTACTTC
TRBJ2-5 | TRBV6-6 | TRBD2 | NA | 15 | CASSYSGGSAETQYF | TGTGCCAGCAGTTACTCCGGCGGGAGCGCGGAGACCCAGTACTTC
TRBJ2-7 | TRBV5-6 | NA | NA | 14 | CASSLDGRSYEQYF | TGTGCCAGCAGCTTGGATGGCAGGTCCTACGAGCAGTACTTC